The text below deals with one T cell receptor (beta chain). No antigen is known for it. Germline assignment: CDR1 SQVTM and CDR2 ANQGSEA. This CDR3 region has 13 residues. Definition of naive CD8+ T cells rested on a CD45RO-CCR7+CD27+CD95- profile. The source of the sample is a study of CXCR3-negative and CXCR3-positive naive CD8 T cells. About the study: Collectively, the libraries yielded 140 million or so TRB reads in total, at about 1.5 +/- 0.3 million per library. Study findings and constraints: Greater hydrophobicity was found in TRB CDR3s of CXCR3-positive naive cells than of CXCR3-negative naive cells. After cryopreservation, expression of CXCR3 was partially reduced, and most assays were run with fresh PBMCs. Diversity ran similarly high across both naive subsets but far lower in memory CD8+ cells.

Through 5' RACE with UMI labels, the TRB cDNA libraries were prepared. Reanalyzing the 5' RACE reads, TCRdb keeps one entry per CDR3 protein, without DNA. The sample has under 70,000 distinct CDR3 sequences. The source is a human donor in good health. Some clones in this sample may be carry-over from other donors' samples. V gene TRBV29-1 combines with J gene TRBJ1-3. Sequenced: naive CXCR3+ CD8+ T cells from blood. As to subset: CD45RO-CCR7+CD27+CD95- naive CD8+ T cells expressing CXCR3 (TNR3+). CDR3: CSVGEGLGNTIYF.